This record covers a single T cell receptor (beta chain). The record originates from a study of blood T cell repertoires in COVID-19. About the research overall: Whether acute or convalescent, the COVID-19 samples came from the United States, Italy and Spain. Sources were T cells, B-cell-depleted T cells, or PBMCs; the material itself was cDNA or gDNA.

In germline, CDR1 is SGHRS, CDR2 YFSETQ. The CDR3 spans 14 residues. V was cut by 0 bases and J by 0 bases, with 7 bases left in between. In the original processing: The authors estimated nucleated cell counts from reference gene primer amplification. Sequencing was performed with immunoSEQ multiplex PCR; in TCRdb, only in-frame clones are kept and a portion is missing. That table furnishes V, J and clone size, whereas the DNA furnished D and trimming. The repertoire has more than 100,000 clones, 80% to 90% of them found once; the top ten carry roughly 18%. This receptor was identified in a man aged 50-60 years with active or convalescent COVID-19. The material sequenced was peripheral blood. The V and J genes are TRBV5-1 and TRBJ2-7; maybe TRBD1 (5 bases). This CDR3 reads CASSLGGASYEQYF. The CDR3 DNA follows: TGCGCCAGCAGCTTGGGGGGCGCCTCCTACGAGCAGTACTTC.